The next 10 T cell receptor beta chains were all read from a single sample in a study of blood T cell repertoires in COVID-19. The repertoire was sequenced with immunoSEQ multiplex PCR; TCRdb's copy has only in-frame clones and lacks some. The table lists 170,000 or so clones, approximately 88% of them singletons. The sample consisted of peripheral blood. These receptors all come from an older woman with acute or convalescent COVID-19.

V usage is TRBV4-1 and J usage is TRBJ2-7, with D possibly TRBD2 on 5 matching bases. Germline lookup yields CDR1 MGHRA and CDR2 YSYEKL. Trimming pared 1 base from V and 2 bases from J, leaving 15 bases between. The CDR3 covers 16 residues. The CDR3 region is CASSQGAGGRTYEQYF. Here the CDR3 DNA reads TGCGCCAGCAGCCAAGGGGCAGGAGGAAGAACCTACGAGCAGTACTTC.

The table lists this clone with a few counts. This chain joins TRBV5-4 and TRBJ1-2; 8 bases match TRBD1. Germline assignment: CDR1 SGHNT and CDR2 YYREEE (reference sequence). There are 14 residues in the CDR3. After removal of 4 bases from V and 6 bases from J, the junction contained 8 bases not matched to a gene. The chain's CDR3 is CASSLPGGANGYTF. CDR3 coding DNA: TGTGCCAGCAGCCTACCAGGGGGCGCGAATGGCTACACCTTC.

The chain carries TRBV6-5 and TRBJ2-2; 7 positions match TRBD1. Germline CDR1 and CDR2: MNHEY and SVGAGI. V dropped 6 bases and J dropped 5; count of bases not matched to a gene: 3. This CDR3 region has 13 residues. The CDR3 bases are TGTGCCAGCAGAACGACAGGGACCGGGGAGCTGTTTTTT. Translation: CASRTTGTGELFF.

The genes are TRBV19 and TRBJ2-3; no clear D. V was shortened by 1 base and J by 5 bases, with 10 bases between the two germline ends. Germline-derived CDR1 and CDR2 are LNHDA and SQIVND (reference sequence). The CDR3 length is 14 residues. The CDR3 reads CASSIVERGDTQYF. CDR3 DNA: TGTGCCAGTAGTATAGTCGAGCGTGGAGATACGCAGTATTTT. The full variable domain, with the rest looked up from reference TRBV19 and TRBJ2-3, is DGGITQSPKYLFRKEGQNVTLSCEQNLNHDAMYWYRQDPGQGLRLIYYSQIVNDFQKGDIAEGYSVSREKKESFPLTVTSAQKNPTAFYLCASSIVERGDTQYFGPGTRLTVL.

The chain has TRBV5-8 and TRBJ2-3; 9 nucleotides agree with TRBD1. The CDR3 consists of 16 residues. V dropped 3 bases and J dropped 4; count of bases not matched to a gene: 9. CDR1 is SGHTS, CDR2 YDEGEE, per germline. The CDR3 nucleotides read TGTGCCAGCAGCTCTGGCACGGGACAGGGAGCAGATACGCAGTATTTT. Amino acids: CASSSGTGQGADTQYF.

The chain recombines TRBV28 with TRBJ1-2, with D possibly being TRBD1 (6 bases). The germline CDR1 and CDR2 sequences are MDHEN and SYDVKM. The V end was cut by 4 bases, the J end by 6 bases, with 21 bases between. This CDR3 has 16 amino acids. In DNA form, the CDR3 reads TGTGCCAGCAGTTCTGCCGGGACAACGAGGGGAGATGGCTACACCTTC. This gives the protein CASSSAGTTRGDGYTF.

This chain connects TRBV18 to TRBJ1-1; D gene unclear. The CDR3 has 13 amino acids. V lost 7 bases and J lost 4, with 13 bases in between. Germline V gene lookup returns CDR1 KGHSH and CDR2 LQKENI. CDR3 in amino acids: CASCPSTGTEAFF. CDR3 nucleotide sequence: TGTGCCAGCTGCCCGTCAACTGGCACTGAAGCTTTCTTT.

The chain combines TRBV28 with TRBJ1-2, with D hard to call. Trimming left V 6 bases short and J 4 bases short, with 9 bases between. The germline CDR1 and CDR2 sequences are MDHEN and SYDVKM. The CDR3 sequence is 12 residues long. The CDR3 DNA reads TGTGCCAGCAGCCGGTTTTCCTATGGCTACACCTTC. Translation: CASSRFSYGYTF.

In DNA, the CDR3 is TGTGCCAGCAGCCGGAGCGGGGGGGCCGTGACAGATACGCAGTATTTT. It yields the protein CASSRSGGAVTDTQYF. This rearrangement joins TRBV11-2 to TRBJ2-3; 10 bases agree with TRBD2. CDR3 length: 16 residues. V shed 5 bases and J 3 bases; nucleotides not matched to a gene: 8. CDR1 is SGHAT, CDR2 FQNNGV, per germline.

This clone was counted only a few times. The rearrangement uses TRBV19 and TRBJ1-1, with D tentatively TRBD1 (6 bases). Per germline, CDR1 LNHDA and CDR2 SQIVND (reference sequence). Trimming removed 8 bases from V and 6 bases from J, with 13 bases in between. The CDR3 totals 12 residues. CDR3 residues: CASLGAGSEAFF. CDR3 DNA: TGTGCCAGTTTGGGGGCTGGGTCTGAAGCTTTCTTT.